What follows are 13 T cell receptor beta chains derived from one specimen sequenced in a study of control samples from healthy donors and cancer patients. Clones were sequenced by immunoSEQ multiplex PCR, and TCRdb holds only the in-frame ones, with some missing. Among 60,000 to 75,000 clones listed, around nine tenths were seen once. The sample taken for sequencing was PBMCs. These receptor sequences come from a man between 60 and 70 years old with colorectal cancer.

This clone has only a few counts. The J gene is TRBJ1-1, the V gene TRBV12-3 or TRBV12-4; D gene unclear. The length of the CDR3 is 13 residues. V was shortened by 0 bases and J by 4 bases, with 6 bases between the two germline ends. DNA for the CDR3: TGTGCCAGCAGTTTAGCGCGAGGCACTGAAGCTTTCTTT. This codes for CASSLARGTEAFF.

V is TRBV3-1 (or the pseudogene TRBV3-2) and J is TRBJ1-4; D is ambiguous. CDR1 is LGHDT and CDR2 is YNNKEL in the germline V gene (reference sequence). V was shortened by 4 bases and J by 7 bases, with 4 bases between the two germline ends. The CDR3 is 11 amino acids. The CDR3 sequence: CASSRSEKLFF. The CDR3 DNA follows: TGTGCCAGCAGCCGTAGTGAAAAACTGTTTTTT.

This chain connects TRBV19 to TRBJ2-3; tentatively, D is TRBD1 (5 bases). CDR3 length: 14 amino acids. Germline CDR1 LNHDA, CDR2 SQIVND (reference sequence). The V gene lost 8 bases and the J gene lost 1 base, with 13 bases spanning the gap. CDR3 amino acids: CASRKGPGTDTQYF. The CDR3 nucleotides read TGTGCCAGTCGGAAGGGGCCGGGCACAGATACGCAGTATTTT. Complete variable domain (other parts from reference TRBV19 and TRBJ2-3): DGGITQSPKYLFRKEGQNVTLSCEQNLNHDAMYWYRQDPGQGLRLIYYSQIVNDFQKGDIAEGYSVSREKKESFPLTVTSAQKNPTAFYLCASRKGPGTDTQYFGPGTRLTVL.

This clone came up once. The chain combines TRBV2 with TRBJ1-6, with a possible D match to TRBD1 (5 bases). CDR1 and CDR2 from the germline V gene are SNHLY and FYNNEI. V was cut by 1 base and J by 13 bases, with 14 bases left in between. This CDR3 region has 14 residues. CDR3 in DNA: TGTGCCAGCAGTGAAGGGAGACAGCCCCGGCCCCTCCACTTT. Translated, it gives CASSEGRQPRPLHF.

The rearrangement uses TRBV15 and TRBJ1-4; 7 nucleotides align to TRBD1. The CDR3 is 14 residues long. Unmatched junction bases numbered 4, after V lost 2 bases and J lost 7 bases. Germline V gene lookup returns CDR1 LNHNV and CDR2 YYDKDF (reference sequence). CDR3 residues: CATSRPDRREKLFF. CDR3 DNA: TGTGCCACCAGCAGACCGGACAGGCGTGAAAAACTGTTTTTT.

The chain recombines TRBV7-2 with TRBJ2-5, with 10 positions matching TRBD2. CDR1 SGHTA and CDR2 FQGNSA come from the germline V gene. V dropped 4 bases and J dropped 2; count of bases not matched to a gene: 4. The CDR3 extends over 15 amino acids. CDR3 sequence (DNA): TGTGCCAGCAGCTCCGGGACTAGCGTACAAGAGACCCAGTACTTC. Its protein is CASSSGTSVQETQYF.

The chain carries TRBV6-5 and TRBJ1-4; 8 nucleotides line up with TRBD1. Looked up from germline, CDR1 is MNHEY and CDR2 is SVGAGI. The CDR3 runs to 15 residues. Losses at the gene ends were 0 bases for V and 7 bases for J; bases not matched to a gene: 4. The CDR3 sequence: CASSYSRQGSEKLFF. The DNA of the CDR3 is TGTGCCAGCAGTTACTCGCGACAGGGGAGTGAAAAACTGTTTTTT.

This clone appeared a single time. This sequence joins TRBV5-1 and TRBJ1-1; the match to TRBD1 covers 12 bases. The V gene's germline CDR1 is SGHRS and CDR2 YFSETQ. The V and J ends lost 4 bases and 6 bases, in that order; junction bases with no gene match: 7. The CDR3 spans 15 residues. This chain's CDR3 is CASSGVGTGGAEAFF. In nucleotides, the CDR3 is TGCGCCAGCAGCGGGGTTGGGACAGGGGGCGCTGAAGCTTTCTTT.

The chain recombines TRBV5-6 with TRBJ2-5; D possibly matches TRBD1 or TRBD2 (5 bases each). The CDR3 is 16 residues long. CDR1 SGHDT and CDR2 YYEEEE come from the germline V gene. Trimming stripped 4 bases from V and 1 base from J, with 17 bases between. CDR3 in amino acids: CASSITGTWGQETQYF. CDR3 sequence (DNA): TGTGCCAGCAGCATAACCGGGACCTGGGGCCAAGAGACCCAGTACTTC.

This chain joins TRBV12-3 or TRBV12-4 and TRBJ1-1, with D unresolved. Between the trimmed V and J ends, which lost 8 bases and 1 base, there was a span of 11 bases. This CDR3 contains 13 residues. CDR3 amino acids: CASGKRWNTEAFF. The DNA of the CDR3 is TGTGCCAGCGGGAAGAGATGGAACACTGAAGCTTTCTTT.

V usage is TRBV4-1 and J usage is TRBJ1-2, with D perhaps matching TRBD1 (6 bases). The CDR3 totals 15 residues. The germline V gene has CDR1 MGHRA and CDR2 YSYEKL. The V and J ends lost 0 bases and 4 bases respectively, with 12 bases between them. CDR3 amino acids: CASSQDRGGSYGYTF. The DNA for the CDR3 is TGCGCCAGCAGCCAAGATCGGGGGGGCTCCTATGGCTACACCTTC.

Written as DNA, the CDR3 is TGTGCCAGCAGCCAACCCCTAGCGGCTTACGAGCAGTACTTC. It is translated as CASSQPLAAYEQYF. The chain carries TRBV3-1 (or the pseudogene TRBV3-2) and TRBJ2-7; 7 nucleotides line up with TRBD2. From germline, CDR1 is LGHDT and CDR2 YNNKEL (reference sequence). The V gene end was trimmed by 2 bases and the J gene end by 4 bases; junction bases not matched to a gene: 5. CDR3 length equals 14 residues.

This chain links TRBV10-3 with TRBJ2-5, with 9 positions matching TRBD1. CDR3 length: 14 residues. Germline V CDR1 and CDR2: ENHRY, SYGVKD. Trimming at V came to 7 bases and at J to 5 bases, leaving 8 bases not matched to a gene. CDR3 bases: TGTGCCATCAAAAGACAGGGGGTCACGGAGACCCAGTACTTC. It yields the protein CAIKRQGVTETQYF.